These T cell receptor beta chains were read from a single sample in a study of cytomegalovirus exposure and HLA in healthy donors. The data were produced by immunoSEQ multiplex PCR, yet TCRdb's version contains in-frame clones alone and is incomplete. The sample records 90,000 or so clones, about 85% being singletons. The sample comprised PBMCs. The receptors originated from a man aged 18 to 29 in good health and CMV-seropositive. CDR3s include the opening cysteine and the closing phenylalanine or tryptophan. D genes are given only for firm matches. Size tells how often a clone was seen (once, few, many) or the class of an expanded clone, and some rows leave it out.

clone_size	d_call	v_call	j_call	cdr3_aa	cdr3_nt
NA	TRBD2	TRBV10-3	TRBJ2-2	CAITTRLAGERGTGELFF	TGTGCCATCACCACTAGACTAGCGGGAGAGCGTGGCACCGGGGAGCTGTTTTTT
NA	TRBD1	TRBV28	TRBJ1-3	CASSVPGQGGNTIYF	TGTGCCAGCAGTGTCCCGGGACAGGGCGGAAACACCATATATTTT
NA	TRBD1	TRBV6-5	TRBJ1-6	CASSYTRTGSNSPLHF	TGTGCCAGCAGTTACACGCGGACAGGGTCTAATTCACCCCTCCACTTT
NA	NA	TRBV5-1	TRBJ2-2	CASKEAETGELFF	TGCGCCAGCAAGGAGGCCGAAACCGGGGAGCTGTTTTTT
NA	TRBD1	TRBV19	TRBJ2-2	CASFDRGNTGELFF	TGTGCCAGCTTCGACAGGGGGAACACCGGGGAGCTGTTTTTT
NA	NA	TRBV9	TRBJ2-1	CASSAAISSDEQFF	TGTGCCAGCAGCGCAGCGATCTCATCGGATGAGCAGTTCTTC
NA	TRBD1	TRBV2	TRBJ1-5	CASSGGDRGHNQPQHF	TGTGCCAGCAGTGGGGGCGACAGGGGGCATAATCAGCCCCAGCATTTT
NA	TRBD2	TRBV29-1	TRBJ2-1	CSVDGLAGERREQFF	TGCAGCGTTGATGGACTAGCGGGAGAACGGAGAGAGCAGTTCTTC
NA	NA	TRBV28	TRBJ1-1	CASSLSFGGNTEAFF	TGTGCCAGCAGTTTATCCTTCGGGGGGAACACTGAAGCTTTCTTT
NA	NA	TRBV11-2	TRBJ1-5	CASSLKGNQPQHF	TGTGCCAGCAGCTTAAAGGGGAATCAGCCCCAGCATTTT
NA	TRBD2	TRBV28	TRBJ2-3	CASSFGLAGTDTQYF	TGTGCCAGCAGTTTTGGGCTAGCGGGAACAGATACGCAGTATTTT
NA	TRBD2	TRBV14	TRBJ2-5	CASSPERAGVSETQYF	TGTGCCAGCAGCCCCGAAAGGGCGGGAGTATCGGAGACCCAGTACTTC
once	TRBD1	TRBV15	TRBJ1-1	CATSAGQGDAFF	TGTGCCACCAGCGCAGGACAGGGGGACGCTTTCTTT
NA	TRBD1	TRBV2	TRBJ1-3	CASTGTVSGNTIYF	TGTGCCAGCACCGGGACAGTCTCTGGAAACACCATATATTTT
NA	NA	TRBV6-6	TRBJ1-5	CASSDGQINQPQHF	TGTGCCAGCAGCGACGGACAAATCAATCAGCCCCAGCATTTT
NA	NA	TRBV28	TRBJ2-5	CASSLSSSWQETQYF	TGTGCCAGCAGTTTATCTTCTAGTTGGCAAGAGACCCAGTACTTC
NA	TRBD1	TRBV6-6	TRBJ1-2	CASSYSGQGYYGYTF	TGTGCCAGCAGTTACTCCGGACAGGGATACTATGGCTACACCTTC
NA	NA	TRBV9	TRBJ1-4	CASSVGRASYEKLFF	TGTGCCAGCAGCGTAGGCAGGGCCTCATATGAAAAACTGTTTTTT
NA	TRBD1	TRBV5-4	TRBJ1-2	CASSGQGQGEEGYTF	TGTGCCAGCAGCGGCCAGGGACAGGGGGAAGAGGGCTACACCTTC
NA	TRBD2	TRBV5-6	TRBJ2-7	CASSFLGAGENEQYF	TGTGCCAGCAGCTTTCTAGGAGCGGGAGAAAACGAGCAGTACTTC
NA	TRBD2	TRBV7-8	TRBJ2-5	CASNRPGGGAGETQYF	TGTGCCAGCAACAGGCCGGGGGGGGGCGCGGGAGAGACCCAGTACTTC
NA	NA	TRBV28	TRBJ1-2	CASSLSVGGYGYTF	TGTGCCAGCAGTTTATCGGTCGGGGGTTATGGCTACACCTTC
NA	TRBD2	TRBV11-2	TRBJ2-7	CASSLGGGYEQYF	TGTGCCAGCAGCTTAGGCGGGGGGTACGAGCAGTACTTC
NA	NA	TRBV5-4	TRBJ2-3	CASSRPAGAAADTQYF	TGTGCCAGCAGCCGTCCCGCGGGGGCAGCGGCGGATACGCAGTATTTT
NA	TRBD2	TRBV4-1	TRBJ2-6	CASSQEAGAGANVLTF	TGCGCCAGCAGCCAAGAAGCGGGGGCCGGGGCCAACGTCCTGACTTTC
NA	NA	TRBV2	TRBJ2-1	CASSEAKPWVAYNEQFF	TGTGCCAGCAGTGAAGCGAAGCCTTGGGTAGCTTACAATGAGCAGTTCTTC
NA	NA	TRBV4-2	TRBJ2-6	CASSQATGSGANVLTF	TGTGCCAGCAGCCAAGCTACAGGGTCTGGGGCCAACGTCCTGACTTTC
NA	TRBD1	TRBV19	TRBJ1-4	CASSIGTGVVKLFF	TGTGCCAGTAGTATCGGGACAGGGGTAGTAAAACTGTTTTTT
NA	TRBD1	TRBV2	TRBJ1-1	CASSEQGGEWWDTEAFF	TGTGCCAGCAGTGAACAGGGGGGCGAGTGGTGGGACACTGAAGCTTTCTTT
NA	NA	TRBV27	TRBJ2-3	CASKAPYTDTQYF	TGTGCCAGCAAAGCACCATACACAGATACGCAGTATTTT
NA	NA	TRBV4-1	TRBJ1-1	CASSQGGQGNTEAFF	TGCGCCAGCAGCCAAGGGGGGCAGGGGAACACTGAAGCTTTCTTT
NA	TRBD1	TRBV19	TRBJ1-2	CASSLTGIVYGYTF	TGTGCCAGTAGCCTGACAGGGATAGTCTATGGCTACACCTTC
few	TRBD1	TRBV6-5	TRBJ1-1	CASSGTANTEAFF	TGTGCCAGCAGCGGGACAGCGAACACTGAAGCTTTCTTT
NA	NA	TRBV6-5	TRBJ2-1	CASSYSAGTYNEQFF	TGTGCCAGCAGTTACTCGGCGGGAACCTACAATGAGCAGTTCTTC
NA	TRBD2	TRBV27	TRBJ2-5	CASSSRTSGQETQYF	TGTGCCAGCAGTTCCCGGACTAGCGGCCAAGAGACCCAGTACTTC
NA	NA	TRBV28	TRBJ2-3	CASARQEHQTDTQYF	TGTGCCAGCGCGAGACAGGAACACCAGACAGATACGCAGTATTTT
once	NA	TRBV9	TRBJ1-1	CASSVEGNTEAFF	TGTGCCAGCAGCGTGGAGGGGAACACTGAAGCTTTCTTT
NA	TRBD1	TRBV10-2	TRBJ1-1	CASSSDRDDKVAFF	TGCGCCAGCAGTTCGGACAGGGATGATAAAGTAGCTTTCTTT
once	NA	TRBV5-1	TRBJ2-3	CASSLGGSDRTDTQYF	TGCGCCAGCAGCTTGGGGGGTAGCGATCGCACAGATACGCAGTATTTT
NA	NA	TRBV5-6	TRBJ1-2	CASTRRLGYTF	TGTGCCAGCACCCGTCGGTTGGGCTACACCTTC
NA	NA	TRBV18	TRBJ1-2	CASSPRMENGYTF	TGTGCCAGCTCACCACGGATGGAGAATGGCTACACCTTC
NA	NA	TRBV2	TRBJ1-4	CASSNGRVREKLFF	TGTGCCAGCTCAAACGGCAGGGTGCGCGAAAAACTGTTTTTT
NA	NA	TRBV11-2	TRBJ2-1	CASSTPLLAVVPSGEQFF	TGTGCCAGCAGCACCCCCTTACTAGCTGTGGTCCCCAGTGGGGAGCAGTTCTTC
NA	NA	TRBV6-5	TRBJ2-6	CASSRARSGANVLTF	TGTGCCAGCAGTCGAGCCCGGTCTGGGGCCAACGTCCTGACTTTC
NA	NA	TRBV28	TRBJ2-7	CASSFGAISYEQYF	TGTGCCAGCAGTTTTGGGGCCATATCCTACGAGCAGTACTTC